A selection of T cell receptor beta chains follows, all from one sample in a study of blood T cell repertoires in COVID-19. Assay used: immunoSEQ multiplex PCR; TCRdb lists only in-frame clones, some missing. The sample holds under 250,000 clones, around 84% seen once. Source material: peripheral blood. The receptors come from a man aged 45-65 years who had recovered from COVID-19. Each CDR3 is given with its conserved first and last residue. The order of the fields is J gene, clone size, D gene, V gene, CDR3 DNA, CDR3 protein. D genes are given only for firm matches. Some rows mark clone size as missing; the rest say once, few, many or name a class of expanded clone.

TRBJ1-4,NA,TRBD1,TRBV5-1,TGCGCCAGCAGCCCGACGGGACAGGGGATCACAACTAATGAAAAACTGTTTTTT,CASSPTGQGITTNEKLFF
TRBJ2-1,NA,TRBD2,TRBV27,TGTGCCAGCAGTTTAGAACTAGCGGGAGAGTTTAAGCAGTTCTTC,CASSLELAGEFKQFF
TRBJ2-3,NA,TRBD2,TRBV5-6,TGTGCCAGCAGCTTGGGCGGGAGTTTTCCCACAGATACGCAGTATTTT,CASSLGGSFPTDTQYF
TRBJ2-7,NA,TRBD1,TRBV12-3/TRBV12-4,TGTGCCAGCAGTTGGGACAGAAACTACGAGCAGTACTTC,CASSWDRNYEQYF
TRBJ2-7,NA,TRBD2,TRBV2,TGTGCCACGAGACAGGCGGGACTAGCGGGAGGATCGGGCTACGAGCAGTACTTC,CATRQAGLAGGSGYEQYF
TRBJ2-1,once,NA,TRBV2,TGTGCCAGCAGTGAAGCGCTTAGCGGCTCCTACAATGAGCAGTTCTTC,CASSEALSGSYNEQFF
TRBJ2-7,NA,TRBD2,TRBV27,TGTGCCAGCAGTCGCCAGGGAGGGGTGGCCTACTACGAGCAGTACTTC,CASSRQGGVAYYEQYF
TRBJ2-3,few,NA,TRBV4-2,TGTGCCAGCAGCTCCAGGGACACGTACACAGATACGCAGTATTTT,CASSSRDTYTDTQYF
TRBJ2-2,NA,TRBD2,TRBV7-8,TGTGCCAGCACCCGACTAGCGGGATCGAACACCGGGGAGCTGTTTTTT,CASTRLAGSNTGELFF
TRBJ1-2,NA,NA,TRBV19,TGTGCCAGTAGTACAGGGGACCTCTATGGCTACACCTTC,CASSTGDLYGYTF
TRBJ1-1,NA,TRBD1,TRBV7-8,TGTGCCAGCAGCCACCACAGGGGCGTCGTGGGCACTGAAGCTTTCTTT,CASSHHRGVVGTEAFF
TRBJ2-1,NA,TRBD2,TRBV7-9,TGTGCCAGCAGCTTCACACTAGCGGGGAACAATGAGCAGTTCTTC,CASSFTLAGNNEQFF
TRBJ2-3,NA,TRBD2,TRBV3-1/TRBV3-2,TGTGCCAGTGGACTAGCGGGGCTAACAGATACGCAGTATTTT,CASGLAGLTDTQYF
TRBJ1-5,NA,NA,TRBV28,TGTGCCAGCAGTTCCGGGAATCAGCCCCAGCATTTT,CASSSGNQPQHF
TRBJ2-1,NA,TRBD1,TRBV24-1,TGTGCCACCAGTGAGACCGAGTGGACAGGGGGTTACAATGAGCAGTTCTTC,CATSETEWTGGYNEQFF
TRBJ2-7,NA,TRBD2,TRBV5-6,TGTGCCAGCAGCCGGCTTAGCGGGAGGGGGGAGCAGTACTTC,CASSRLSGRGEQYF
TRBJ2-3,NA,NA,TRBV6-1,TGTGCCAGCAGTGAATCCGGGGATACGCAGTATTTT,CASSESGDTQYF
TRBJ2-7,NA,NA,TRBV6-5,TGTGCCAGCAGTTACTCGAGGGGGGGGTCGGGTGAGCAGTACTTC,CASSYSRGGSGEQYF
TRBJ2-7,NA,TRBD2,TRBV5-1,TGCGCCAGCAGCTTGGCCCTACGCGGGAGATACGAGCAGTACTTC,CASSLALRGRYEQYF
TRBJ1-1,NA,TRBD1,TRBV28,TGTGCCAGCAGTTTCCCCGGGACAGGGCTGTCTGAAGCTTTCTTT,CASSFPGTGLSEAFF
TRBJ2-4,NA,TRBD1,TRBV28,TGTGCCAGCAGCCAACCCGGGACAGTCATAAACATTCAGTACTTC,CASSQPGTVINIQYF
TRBJ2-5,NA,NA,TRBV7-2,TGTGCCAGCAGCGCAGGGATACAAGAGACCCAGTACTTC,CASSAGIQETQYF
TRBJ1-5,NA,TRBD1,TRBV11-2,TGTGCCAGCAGCTCAGACAGGGGAGCTCAGCCCCAGCATTTT,CASSSDRGAQPQHF
TRBJ2-7,NA,TRBD2,TRBV27,TGTGCCAGCAGTTCGGGACTAGCGGGCTACGAGCAGTACTTC,CASSSGLAGYEQYF
TRBJ2-1,NA,NA,TRBV28,TGTGCCAGCATCCTGGGAGGACCGAGCTCCTACAATGAGCAGTTCTTC,CASILGGPSSYNEQFF
TRBJ2-3,NA,TRBD2,TRBV3-1/TRBV3-2,TGTGCCAGCAGCCACGGAATGGCGGGGCTAGCGGGCCAGGGGAGCACAGATACGCAGTATTTT,CASSHGMAGLAGQGSTDTQYF
TRBJ2-3,NA,NA,TRBV6-5,TGTGCCAGCAGACCGACAGGCGGAGGCACAGATACGCAGTATTTT,CASRPTGGGTDTQYF
TRBJ1-1,NA,TRBD1,TRBV6-6,TGTGCCAGCAGTGCGACAGGGTTTGGCTACACTGAAGCTTTCTTT,CASSATGFGYTEAFF
TRBJ1-1,NA,NA,TRBV30,TGTGCCTGGAACGTCGGAGCGAACACTGAAGCTTTCTTT,CAWNVGANTEAFF
TRBJ1-1,NA,NA,TRBV4-1,TGCGCCAGCAGCCAAGGCGGGGTGGTTGAAGCTTTCTTT,CASSQGGVVEAFF
TRBJ1-5,NA,NA,TRBV24-1,TGTGCCACCAGTGATCCCAGGGAGGGCAATCAGCCCCAGCATTTT,CATSDPREGNQPQHF
TRBJ2-7,NA,TRBD2,TRBV18,TGTGCCAGCTCCCGGACTAGCGAAAGCTCCTACGAGCAGTACTTC,CASSRTSESSYEQYF
TRBJ2-5,NA,TRBD2,TRBV5-5,TGTGCCAGCAGCTTGGGAGGGCTAGCGGGCCAAGAGACCCAGTACTTC,CASSLGGLAGQETQYF
TRBJ2-7,NA,NA,TRBV11-2,TGTGCCAGCAGCTCAGACGGGATCGGGCTCGAGCAGTACTTC,CASSSDGIGLEQYF
TRBJ1-5,NA,NA,TRBV2,TGTGCCAGCAGACTCGGAACAGGGCCGAATCAGCCCCAGCATTTT,CASRLGTGPNQPQHF
TRBJ1-3,NA,NA,TRBV27,TGTGCCAGCAGTACCGGACAGCGAAACACCATATATTTT,CASSTGQRNTIYF
TRBJ2-1,once,NA,TRBV11-2,TGTGCCAGCACCGACCGGCAGGCGAGCTCCTACAATGAGCAGTTCTTC,CASTDRQASSYNEQFF
TRBJ2-7,once,NA,TRBV29-1,TGCAGCGGGGGCAGGGGTTACGAGCAGTACTTC,CSGGRGYEQYF
TRBJ1-3,few,TRBD1,TRBV5-1,TGCGCCAGCAGCTCGATGGACAGGTCCGGAAACACCATATATTTT,CASSSMDRSGNTIYF
TRBJ2-3,NA,NA,TRBV14,TGTGCCAGCAGCCAATTGCGGGTGACTAGCACAGATACGCAGTATTTT,CASSQLRVTSTDTQYF
TRBJ2-7,NA,TRBD1,TRBV6-6,TGTGCCAGCAGTTCCGGACAGGTAAAGGAGCAGTACTTC,CASSSGQVKEQYF
TRBJ2-1,NA,NA,TRBV1,TGCACCAGCAGCCAAAGACTCCTCAATGAGCAGTTCTTC,CTSSQRLLNEQFF
TRBJ1-2,NA,NA,TRBV18,TGTGCCAGCTCAAGGGAGTCTAACTATGGCTACACCTTC,CASSRESNYGYTF
TRBJ2-1,NA,TRBD2,TRBV30,TGTGCCTGGACGGCGACTAGCGGGAGGTTTAATGAGCAGTTCTTC,CAWTATSGRFNEQFF
TRBJ1-1,few,TRBD1,TRBV30,TGTGCCTGGAGTGTACGGCAGGGGGCTGTGGCTGAAGCTTTCTTT,CAWSVRQGAVAEAFF
TRBJ2-2,NA,NA,TRBV19,TGTGCCAGTAGTATAGATAGAGCCGGGGAGCTGTTTTTT,CASSIDRAGELFF
TRBJ2-7,NA,NA,TRBV4-2,TGTGCCAGCAGCCAAGGCGGTGCCGCCTCCTACGAGCAGTACTTC,CASSQGGAASYEQYF
TRBJ2-2,NA,NA,TRBV7-8,TGTGCCAGCAGCTTCCCTAGCCAGAGGAACACCGGGGAGCTGTTTTTT,CASSFPSQRNTGELFF
TRBJ2-3,NA,TRBD2,TRBV7-9,TGTGCCAGCAGCTTAGTCTCCGCTAGCGGGATTAGGGATACGCAGTATTTT,CASSLVSASGIRDTQYF
TRBJ1-5,NA,NA,TRBV21-1,TGTGCCAGCAGCAAAGTGGGGACTTTAGGGCCCCAGCATTTT,CASSKVGTLGPQHF
TRBJ2-3,NA,TRBD1,TRBV6-5,TGTGCCAGCAGTCGAAGACAGGGGGCGGTAGATACGCAGTATTTT,CASSRRQGAVDTQYF
TRBJ2-5,NA,TRBD1,TRBV9,TGTGCCAGCAGCCCACCTGGACAGGGCCCCCAAGAGACCCAGTACTTC,CASSPPGQGPQETQYF
TRBJ2-2,NA,TRBD1,TRBV6-1,TGTGCCAGCAGTGAAGCGGCTGGGACAGGGGCCGGGGAGCTGTTTTTT,CASSEAAGTGAGELFF
TRBJ2-1,NA,TRBD2,TRBV5-6,TGTGCCAGCAGCTTGCCCGGACTAGCGGGTGAGCAGTTCTTC,CASSLPGLAGEQFF
TRBJ2-3,NA,NA,TRBV12-3/TRBV12-4,TGTGCCAGCAGTTCCTCCACAGATACGCAGTATTTT,CASSSSTDTQYF
TRBJ2-7,NA,NA,TRBV15,TGTGCCACCAGCCCGGCAGGGTCTGTTTCCTACGAGCAGTACTTC,CATSPAGSVSYEQYF
TRBJ1-1,NA,TRBD1,TRBV5-5,TGTGCCAGCAGCCACGGGACAGGGACATTGAACACTGAAGCTTTCTTT,CASSHGTGTLNTEAFF
TRBJ2-2,once,TRBD1,TRBV6-5,TGTGCCAGCAGCCACGACAGGGGGAGCACCGGGGAGCTGTTTTTT,CASSHDRGSTGELFF
TRBJ2-7,NA,TRBD1,TRBV6-6,TGTGCCAGCAGCACTCTTCCGGGACAGGGGACCTACGAGCAGTACTTC,CASSTLPGQGTYEQYF
TRBJ2-7,NA,NA,TRBV7-2,TGTGCCAGCAGCCTCTCCCGGGGTGACGAGCAGTACTTC,CASSLSRGDEQYF